This TCR beta chain was found in a study of human versus mouse CDR3 diversity and MHC coevolution. Study-wide findings and caveats: Compared with mice, human CDR3s carried more deletions and insertions on average.

This clone was counted between two and nine times. The antigen is unknown. Sorting isolated naive CD4 T cells lacking CD45RO and expressing CD62L. The method was immunoSEQ multiplex PCR; TCRdb's version includes in-frame clones alone and lacks a portion of them. The sample shows about 83,000 clones, roughly 92% of them seen only once. This receptor was taken from a person aged 30 to 70 in good health. Source material: naive CD4+ T cells from blood. Subset here: CD45RO-negative CD62L-positive naive CD4 T cells.

In DNA, the CDR3 is TGTGCCAGCAGCCCTAGACAGGGGGAGGCTTTCTTT. This sequence encodes CASSPRQGEAFF. This rearrangement joins TRBV7-9 to TRBJ1-1; TRBD1 matches at 9 bases. The CDR3 length is 12 residues. Trimming cost V 5 bases and J 11 bases; bases outside gene matches: 6. Germline CDR1 SEHNR, CDR2 FQNEAQ (reference sequence).